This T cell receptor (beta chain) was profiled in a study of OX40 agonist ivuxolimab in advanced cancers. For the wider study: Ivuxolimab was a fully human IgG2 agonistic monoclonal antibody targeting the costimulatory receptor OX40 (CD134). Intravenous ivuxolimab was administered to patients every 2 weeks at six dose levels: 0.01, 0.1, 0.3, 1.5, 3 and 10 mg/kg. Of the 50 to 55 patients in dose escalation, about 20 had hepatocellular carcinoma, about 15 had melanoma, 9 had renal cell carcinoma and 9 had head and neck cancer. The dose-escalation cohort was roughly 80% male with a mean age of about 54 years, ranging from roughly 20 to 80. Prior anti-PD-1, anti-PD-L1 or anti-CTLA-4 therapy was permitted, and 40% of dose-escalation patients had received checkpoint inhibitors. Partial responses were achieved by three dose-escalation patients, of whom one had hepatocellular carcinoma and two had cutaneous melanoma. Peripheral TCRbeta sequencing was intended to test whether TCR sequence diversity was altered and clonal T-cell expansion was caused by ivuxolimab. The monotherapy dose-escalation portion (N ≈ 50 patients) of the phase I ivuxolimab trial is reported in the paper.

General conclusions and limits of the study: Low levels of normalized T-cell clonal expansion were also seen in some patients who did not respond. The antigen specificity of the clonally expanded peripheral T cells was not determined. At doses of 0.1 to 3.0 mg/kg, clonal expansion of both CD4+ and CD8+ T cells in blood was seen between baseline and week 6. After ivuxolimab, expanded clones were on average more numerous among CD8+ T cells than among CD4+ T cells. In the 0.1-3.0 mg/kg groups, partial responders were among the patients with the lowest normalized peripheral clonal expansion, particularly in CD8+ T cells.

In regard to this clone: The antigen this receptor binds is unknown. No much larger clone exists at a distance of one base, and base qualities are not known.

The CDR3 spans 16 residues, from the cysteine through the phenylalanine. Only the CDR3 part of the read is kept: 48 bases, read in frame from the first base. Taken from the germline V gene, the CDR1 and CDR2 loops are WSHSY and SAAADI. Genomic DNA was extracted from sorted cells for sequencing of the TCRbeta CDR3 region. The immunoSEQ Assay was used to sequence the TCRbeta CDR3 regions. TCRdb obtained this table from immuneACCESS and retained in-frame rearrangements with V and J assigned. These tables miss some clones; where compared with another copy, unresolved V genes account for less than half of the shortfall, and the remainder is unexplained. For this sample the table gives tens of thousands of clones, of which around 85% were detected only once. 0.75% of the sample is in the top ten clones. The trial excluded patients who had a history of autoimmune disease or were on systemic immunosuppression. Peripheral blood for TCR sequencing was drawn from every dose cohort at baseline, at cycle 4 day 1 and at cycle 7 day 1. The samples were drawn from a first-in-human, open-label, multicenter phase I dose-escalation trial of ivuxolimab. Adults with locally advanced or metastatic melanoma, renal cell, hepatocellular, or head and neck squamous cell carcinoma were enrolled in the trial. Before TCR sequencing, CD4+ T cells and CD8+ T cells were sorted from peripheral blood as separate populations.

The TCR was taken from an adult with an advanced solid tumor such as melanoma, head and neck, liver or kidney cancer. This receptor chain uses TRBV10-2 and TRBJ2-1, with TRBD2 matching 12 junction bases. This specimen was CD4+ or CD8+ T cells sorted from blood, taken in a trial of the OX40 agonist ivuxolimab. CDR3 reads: CASKTGTSGRSNEQFF. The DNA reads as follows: TGCGCAAGTAAGACCGGGACTAGCGGGCGATCCAATGAGCAGTTCTTC.